This T cell receptor (beta chain) is from a study of CD8+ T cells in alopecia areata (dated 2018 in TCRdb). Background on the whole study: The treated patients, all with moderate-to-severe alopecia areata, were enrolled in an open-label pilot trial of oral tofacitinib given at 5 to 10 mg twice daily. immunoSEQ multiplex PCR using 35 Vbeta forward primers and 13 Jbeta reverse primers was used to amplify TCRbeta CDR3 regions. Patients received tofacitinib for 6 to 18 months and were then followed off drug for 6 months to check for delayed response and recurrence. For the treated patients, the SALT score, which quantifies what percentage of scalp surface area is affected, served as the measure of disease severity. Scalp clonality was compared among normal scalp (n=4), patchy alopecia areata scalp (n=8), and alopecia totalis/universalis scalp (n=8). Tofacitinib-treated patients had biopsies at baseline and at 4 and 24 weeks of treatment, with a later scalp biopsy in several patients. In humans, TCRbeta sequencing was performed on scalp tissue and on sorted CD4+ and CD8+ peripheral blood T cells from healthy controls and from patients with patchy or totalis/universalis alopecia areata. The study used high-throughput TCRbeta sequencing to examine T cell clonal expansion in alopecia areata, in both the C3H/HeJ mouse model and human patients. RNA came from the PAXgene miRNA kit for fixed scalp, the miRNeasy kit for PBMCs, and the RNeasy kit for mouse skin. The paper as a whole reports these results and caveats: Resident alphabeta T cells in normal human skin are also sequenced, complicating scalp TCR repertoire analysis, unlike mouse skin dominated by gammadelta T cells. Because the treated cohort was small and included a single nonresponder, larger studies are needed to assess links between baseline CD8+ expansion and response. TCR sequences shared between patients were less clear than in mice, possibly partly because of HLA diversity in the patient population. Compared with normal scalp, lesional scalp, particularly in alopecia totalis/universalis, had higher clonality and more expanded CD8+ clones, which suggests antigenic drive. Many expanded lesional clones persisted in scalp and blood during tofacitinib treatment, which may partly explain relapse after stopping treatment. Scalp clonality and the number of expanded CD8+ clones among the top 100 scalp clones were significantly decreased by tofacitinib.

The time point label corresponds to: 20 to 30 weeks on oral tofacitinib. This specimen's treatment or condition label, per the study, means: oral pan-JAK inhibitor, 5-10 mg twice daily. Lesional scalp punch biopsies and peripheral blood were obtained from alopecia areata patients. PBMCs were separated by density centrifugation and stained for CD3, CD4 and CD8, after which CD4+ and CD8+ T cells were sorted on a FACSAria. On this clone: This clone's antigen is unknown. No clone much larger than this one lies a single base away; base qualities are absent.

Library preparation employed the immunoSEQ multiplex PCR assay. RNA was extracted from all samples and reverse transcribed into cDNA, which served as template for TCR sequencing. First-strand cDNA was synthesized using SuperScript III with a 2:1 mix of oligo-dT and random hexamers. A synthetic immune receptor repertoire was used to gauge amplification bias, and whatever bias remained was removed computationally. The paper's processing steps were these. After raw reads were preprocessed to remove errors, the CDR3 was defined following IMGT conventions as running from the conserved cysteine to phenylalanine. Clonality was computed as 1 minus the Shannon entropy, with the entropy normalized by log2 of the number of productive unique TCRs. CD4 or CD8 identity of scalp clones was inferred by cross-referencing scalp TCRbeta sequences with sorted blood CD4 and CD8 repertoires. The clones in this table, taken by TCRdb from immuneACCESS, are in-frame only. Not every clone is retained; where verified, under half of the shortfall comes from an unresolved V gene, and the cause of the rest is unknown. The D gene and trimming were derived from the DNA, and the V and J assignments and clone size from that table. For this sample there are about 200,000 clones; about 62% appear just once. Clones ranked in the top ten supply 5.5% of the sample.

From V the trimming removes 5 bases and from J it removes 6 bases, while the gene matches leave 3 bases of the junction unaccounted for. The CDR3 numbers 14 residues from cysteine through phenylalanine. CDR3 DNA is the only sequence kept; it has 42 bases, read in frame from the first base. The germline V gene gives CDR1 as SGHTA and CDR2 as FQGTGA. This clonotype originated in a human donor with alopecia areata. Sequences were derived from CD4+ T cells sorted from blood, sampled at week 24, from a patient treated with tofacitinib. The sequence joins TRBV7-3 to TRBJ2-3, with TRBD2 matching 12 junction bases. The CDR3 region: CASSMLAGGDTQYF. The DNA sequence is as follows: TGTGCCAGCAGCATGCTAGCGGGAGGGGATACGCAGTATTTT. The CDR3 plus the reference TRBV7-3 and TRBJ2-3 genes for the other parts give the full variable domain: GAGVSQTPSNKVTEKGKYVELRCDPISGHTALYWYRQSLGQGPEFLIYFQGTGAADDSGLPNDRFFAVRPEGSVSTLKIQRTERGDSAVYLCASSMLAGGDTQYFGPGTRLTVL.